The T cell receptor (beta chain) described here comes from a study of blood T cell repertoires in COVID-19. About the study: Samples of COVID-19 (acute and convalescent) were obtained from the United States, Italy and Spain. PBMCs, B-cell-depleted T cells, or T cells provided the cDNA or gDNA that made up the material.

Germline CDR1 SNHLY, CDR2 FYNNEI. The CDR3 covers 14 residues. V shed 6 bases and J 8 bases; nucleotides not matched to a gene: 7. Clones were sequenced by immunoSEQ multiplex PCR, and TCRdb holds only the in-frame ones, with some missing. The data show under 200,000 clones, 80% to 85% seen once. The chain is built from TRBV2 and TRBJ1-6; TRBD1 agrees at 7 bases. The sequenced sample consisted of peripheral blood. This TCR was sampled from an elderly woman with active or convalescent COVID-19. The DNA of the CDR3 is TGTGCCAGCAGGGGGACAGTTTCGGATTCACCCCTCCACTTT. It specifies CASRGTVSDSPLHF.